Below are 16 T cell receptor beta chains sequenced from a single sample in a study of T cell responses to AZD1222 COVID-19 vaccine. Measured with immunoSEQ multiplex PCR; TCRdb has only the in-frame clones, and not every one. The table shows more than 100,000 clones, with around 90% occurring only once. The sequences come from peripheral blood, collected on day 0 of AZD1222 vaccination. All receptors derive from an adult in good health.

The rearrangement uses TRBV7-3 and TRBJ2-2, with D perhaps being TRBD1 or TRBD2 (5 bases each). Between the trimmed V and J ends, which lost 6 bases and 8 bases, there was a span of 13 bases. The germline V gene has CDR1 SGHTA and CDR2 FQGTGA. The CDR3 covers 13 residues. The CDR3 is CASSPGASGELFF. CDR3 DNA sequence: TGTGCCAGCAGTCCCGGGGCATCTGGGGAGCTGTTTTTT.

The V and J genes are TRBV27 and TRBJ2-7, with 8 bases matching TRBD1. From germline, CDR1 is MNHEY and CDR2 SMNVEV (reference sequence). The CDR3 loop spans 14 amino acids. Trimming at V came to 4 bases and at J to 7 bases, leaving 9 bases not matched to a gene. CDR3 residues: CASSSSTTGDEQYF. As DNA, the CDR3 is TGTGCCAGCAGTTCAAGCACGACAGGGGATGAGCAGTACTTC.

V usage is TRBV2 and J usage is TRBJ2-1, with D unresolved. CDR1 is SNHLY and CDR2 is FYNNEI in the germline V gene. Trimming took off 8 bases at V and 4 bases at J, with 12 bases between the two ends. The CDR3 consists of 13 residues. CDR3 nucleotides: TGTGCCAGCCAACTTGACGAGTACAATGAGCAGTTCTTC. Its protein is CASQLDEYNEQFF.

The table lists this clone with a count of one. This rearrangement joins TRBV7-9 to TRBJ2-2, with D perhaps being TRBD1 or TRBD2 (5 bases each). CDR1 and CDR2 from the germline V gene are SEHNR and FQNEAQ (reference sequence). The CDR3 has 14 amino acids. V lost 5 bases and J 3 bases, leaving 10 bases between the germline ends. The CDR3 nucleotides are TGTGCCAGCAGCCATGGGACGGACACCGGGGAGCTGTTTTTT. The encoded protein is CASSHGTDTGELFF.

The V and J genes are TRBV7-8 and TRBJ2-3, with 9 bases aligning to TRBD2. Germline V gives CDR1 SGHVS, CDR2 FQNEAQ. V lost 5 bases to trimming and J lost 6 bases; unmatched junction nucleotides: 12. The CDR3 runs to 16 residues. In DNA, the CDR3 is TGTGCCAGCAGCCAGCGGGGGGTTGGGGGAGGGGATACGCAGTATTTT. It specifies CASSQRGVGGGDTQYF. Based on the CDR3 plus reference TRBV7-8 and TRBJ2-3, the full variable domain is GAGVSQSPRYKVAKRGQDVALRCDPISGHVSLFWYQQALGQGPEFLTYFQNEAQLDKSGLPSDRFFAERPEGSVSTLKIQRTQQEDSAVYLCASSQRGVGGGDTQYFGPGTRLTVL.

CDR3 residues: CAISESTGNYGYTF. CDR3 coding DNA: TGTGCCATCAGTGAGTCTACAGGGAACTATGGCTACACCTTC. V is TRBV10-3 and J is TRBJ1-2; tentatively, D is TRBD1 (6 bases). Per germline, CDR1 ENHRY and CDR2 SYGVKD. There are 14 residues in the CDR3. V was clipped by 0 bases and J by 2 bases, with 7 bases between them.

This chain connects TRBV9 to TRBJ2-1; 10 bases agree with TRBD2. This CDR3 spans 18 amino acids. The germline V gene has CDR1 SGDLS and CDR2 YYNGEE. The J segment lost 4 bases and the V segment lost 2 bases, leaving 12 bases of the junction unmatched. CDR3 in DNA: TGTGCCAGCAGCGTTCACGATAGCGGGGGGTTCCGGTACAATGAGCAGTTCTTC. Protein product: CASSVHDSGGFRYNEQFF.

The V call is TRBV7-8, the J call TRBJ2-5; tentative D call: TRBD2 (6 bases). V was pared by 8 bases and J by 0 bases, with 10 bases between. This CDR3 spans 13 amino acids. Per the germline V gene, CDR1 is SGHVS and CDR2 is FQNEAQ. The CDR3 coding sequence is TGTGCCAGCTGCGCGGGGTACCAAGAGACCCAGTACTTC. It codes for CASCAGYQETQYF. Supplemented by reference TRBV7-8 and TRBJ2-5, the full variable domain reads GAGVSQSPRYKVAKRGQDVALRCDPISGHVSLFWYQQALGQGPEFLTYFQNEAQLDKSGLPSDRFFAERPEGSVSTLKIQRTQQEDSAVYLCASCAGYQETQYFGPGTRLLVL.

The count of this clone is one. V usage is TRBV19 and J usage is TRBJ2-7; 7 bases map to TRBD1. V was pared by 5 bases and J by 6 bases, with 7 bases of the junction left unmatched. The CDR3 is made up of 13 amino acids. Germline V gene lookup returns CDR1 LNHDA and CDR2 SQIVND (reference sequence). The CDR3 protein is CASSLDRAVEQYF. The CDR3 coding sequence is TGTGCCAGTAGTCTCGACAGGGCCGTCGAGCAGTACTTC.

The CDR3 protein is CASRDGSEQFF. The CDR3 DNA follows: TGCGCCAGCAGAGACGGGTCTGAGCAGTTCTTC. This sequence joins TRBV5-1 and TRBJ2-1; no firm D call. Germline V CDR1 and CDR2: SGHRS, YFSETQ. This CDR3 is 11 amino acids long. Trimming left V 5 bases short and J 9 bases short, with 9 bases between.

With respect to this clone: This same CDR3 is encoded by further DNA sequences in the sample. The chain recombines TRBV9 with TRBJ2-7, with TRBD1 as a possible D gene (6 bases). Trimming pared 2 bases from V and 7 bases from J, leaving 13 bases between. Germline loops: CDR1 SGDLS, CDR2 YYNGEE. The CDR3 has 13 residues. The CDR3 nucleotides are TGTGCCAGCAGCGTGGATACAGGGTATGAGCAGTACTTC. It translates to CASSVDTGYEQYF. Full variable domain (missing parts from reference TRBV9 and TRBJ2-7): DSGVTQTPKHLITATGQRVTLRCSPRSGDLSVYWYQQSLDQGLQFLIQYYNGEERAKGNILERFSAQQFPDLHSELNLSSLELGDSALYFCASSVDTGYEQYFGPGTRLTVT.

The chain is built from TRBV7-2 and TRBJ1-4; D is undetermined. The CDR3 is 14 residues long. V lost 5 bases and J lost 2, with 9 bases in between. Germline V gene sequence: CDR1 SGHTA, CDR2 FQGNSA. CDR3 region: CASSRSGTNEKLFF. As DNA, the CDR3 is TGTGCCAGCAGCCGGAGTGGGACTAATGAAAAACTGTTTTTT.

The chain recombines TRBV30 with TRBJ1-5, with 9 bases matching TRBD1. V gave up 5 bases and J gave up 1 base; unmatched junction bases: 3. This CDR3 spans 14 amino acids. Germline V CDR1 and CDR2: GTSNPN, SVGIG (reference sequence). The CDR3 nucleotides read TGTGCCTGGGGGACAGGGACAAGCAATCAGCCCCAGCATTTT. Translation gives CAWGTGTSNQPQHF.

The chain links TRBV9 to TRBJ2-2; D not certain. There are 12 residues in the CDR3. V lost 4 bases to trimming and J lost 7 bases, with 8 bases between them. The V gene's germline CDR1 is SGDLS and CDR2 YYNGEE. CDR3 region: CASSLNGGELFF. DNA of the CDR3: TGTGCCAGCAGCCTAAACGGCGGGGAGCTGTTTTTT.

J is TRBJ1-4 and V is TRBV20-1; D possibly corresponds to TRBD1 (5 bases). With 3 bases removed from V and 8 bases from J, the gap between germline ends came to 10 bases. This CDR3 comprises 12 residues. CDR1 is DFQATT, CDR2 SNEGSKA, per germline (reference sequence). In DNA form, the CDR3 reads TGCAGTGCTAGTATTTGGGGGGAAAAACTGTTTTTT. This gives the protein CSASIWGEKLFF.

The CDR3 DNA reads TGCAGCGTTGAAAGGGCGGGGACCAACTATGGCTACACCTTC. Its protein product is CSVERAGTNYGYTF. This sequence joins TRBV29-1 and TRBJ1-2, with D possibly matching TRBD1 (5 bases). V gave up 2 bases and J gave up 2 bases, with 12 bases separating them. The CDR3 consists of 14 residues. Per the germline V gene, CDR1 is SQVTM and CDR2 is ANQGSEA.